This T cell receptor beta chain was recovered during a study of CD8 T cells in Susac syndrome. Study results and caveats: Repertoires of Susac syndrome CD4+ T cells lacked clonal expansion.

Concerning this clonotype itself: Antigen: not known.

The germline V and J ends were trimmed by 5 bases and 2 bases, with 10 bases remaining between them. The CDR3 covers 13 residues. Per germline, CDR1 SGHVS and CDR2 FQNEAQ. TEMRA cells were enriched by FACS, and CD4+ and CD8+ T cells were negatively isolated. An amount of RNA that ranged from 0.5 to 1 ug was reverse transcribed with random hexamers. TCRdb processed the immunoSEQ multiplex PCR reads anew with MiXCR; each CDR3 protein has one entry. Of roughly 150,000 distinct CDR3 sequences in the sample, around 95% were seen once. The chain couples TRBV7-8 to TRBJ2-7, with D possibly matching TRBD1 (6 bases). This receptor was taken from a human donor with Susac syndrome. Sequences were obtained from CD4+ T cells from PBMCs. CDR3 nucleotide sequence: TGTGCCAGCAGCATTGGACAGACCTACGAGCAGTACTTC. As protein: CASSIGQTYEQYF.